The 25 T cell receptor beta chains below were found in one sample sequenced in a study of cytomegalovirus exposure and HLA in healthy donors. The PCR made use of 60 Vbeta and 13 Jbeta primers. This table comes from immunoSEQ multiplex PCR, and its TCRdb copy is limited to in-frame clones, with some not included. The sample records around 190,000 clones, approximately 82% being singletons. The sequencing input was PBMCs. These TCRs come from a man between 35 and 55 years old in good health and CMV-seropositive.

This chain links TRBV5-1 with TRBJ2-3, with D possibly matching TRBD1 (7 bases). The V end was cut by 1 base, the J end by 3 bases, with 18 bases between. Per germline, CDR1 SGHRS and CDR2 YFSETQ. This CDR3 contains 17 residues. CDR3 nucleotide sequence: TGCGCCAGCAGCTTGCTCTCTCTGCAGGGGGGAACAGATACGCAGTATTTT. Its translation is CASSLLSLQGGTDTQYF.

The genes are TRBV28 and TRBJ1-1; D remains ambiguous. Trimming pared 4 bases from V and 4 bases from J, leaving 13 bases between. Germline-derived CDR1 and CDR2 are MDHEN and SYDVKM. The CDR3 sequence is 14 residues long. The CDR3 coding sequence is TGTGCCAGCAGTTCCACGGGTGGCGGCACTGAAGCTTTCTTT. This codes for CASSSTGGGTEAFF.

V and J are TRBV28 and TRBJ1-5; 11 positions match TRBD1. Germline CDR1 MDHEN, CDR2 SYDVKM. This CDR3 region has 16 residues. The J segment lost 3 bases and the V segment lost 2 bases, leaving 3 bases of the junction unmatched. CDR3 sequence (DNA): TGTGCCAGCAGTTTACCGGACAGGGGGCCCAATCAGCCCCAGCATTTT. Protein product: CASSLPDRGPNQPQHF.

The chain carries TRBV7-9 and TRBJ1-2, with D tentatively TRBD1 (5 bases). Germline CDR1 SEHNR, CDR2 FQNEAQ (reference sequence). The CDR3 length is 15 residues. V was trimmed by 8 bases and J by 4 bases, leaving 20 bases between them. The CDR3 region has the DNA TGTGCCAGCTCGAACTCGGCAGGGCCCATCTATGGCTACACCTTC. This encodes CASSNSAGPIYGYTF.

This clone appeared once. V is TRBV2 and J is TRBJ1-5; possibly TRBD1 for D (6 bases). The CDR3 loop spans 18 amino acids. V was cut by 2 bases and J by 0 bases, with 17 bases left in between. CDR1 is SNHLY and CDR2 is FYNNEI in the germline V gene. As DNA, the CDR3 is TGTGCCAGCAGTGAAAGTGGGACAAGGTCTTATAGCAATCAGCCCCAGCATTTT. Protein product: CASSESGTRSYSNQPQHF.

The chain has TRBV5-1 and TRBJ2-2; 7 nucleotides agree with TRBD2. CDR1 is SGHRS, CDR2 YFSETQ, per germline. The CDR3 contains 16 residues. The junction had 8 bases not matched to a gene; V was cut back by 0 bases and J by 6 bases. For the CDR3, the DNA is TGCGCCAGCAGCTTGGAAATTGGCGGGAGTGCCGGGGAGCTGTTTTTT. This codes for CASSLEIGGSAGELFF.

The CDR3 DNA follows: TGTGCCAGCAGTTACAACTACGGGGGAAACACCATATATTTT. The encoded protein is CASSYNYGGNTIYF. The chain uses TRBV7-2 and TRBJ1-3, with D hard to call. CDR3 size: 14 residues. Between the trimmed V and J ends, which lost 6 bases and 4 bases, there was a span of 13 bases. Germline loops: CDR1 SGHTA, CDR2 FQGNSA.

The CDR3, as DNA: TGTGCCACCAGCAGGTGGACAGGGGGAAGCAATCAGCCCCAGCATTTT. It specifies CATSRWTGGSNQPQHF. The chain is built from TRBV15 and TRBJ1-5; 10 positions match TRBD1. Germline CDR1 and CDR2: LNHNV and YYDKDF (reference sequence). The CDR3 extends over 16 amino acids. Trimming removed 3 bases from V and 1 base from J; junction bases left unmatched: 3. Variable domain in full (rest from reference TRBV15 and TRBJ1-5): DAMVIQNPRYQVTQFGKPVTLSCSQTLNHNVMYWYQQKSSQAPKLLFHYYDKDFNNEADTPDNFQSRRPNTSFCFLDIRSPGLGDTAMYLCATSRWTGGSNQPQHFGDGTRLSIL.

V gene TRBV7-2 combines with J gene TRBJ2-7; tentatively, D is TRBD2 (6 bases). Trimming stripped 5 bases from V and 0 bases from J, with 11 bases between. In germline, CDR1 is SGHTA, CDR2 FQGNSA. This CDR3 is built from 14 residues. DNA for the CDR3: TGTGCCAGCAGCCGACGGGACTTCTCCTACGAGCAGTACTTC. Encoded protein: CASSRRDFSYEQYF.

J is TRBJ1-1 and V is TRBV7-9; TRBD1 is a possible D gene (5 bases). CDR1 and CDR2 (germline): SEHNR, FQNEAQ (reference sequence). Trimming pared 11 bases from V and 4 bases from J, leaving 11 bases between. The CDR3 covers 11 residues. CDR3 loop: CAEGVGTEAFF. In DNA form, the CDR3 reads TGTGCCGAAGGGGTGGGCACTGAAGCTTTCTTT.

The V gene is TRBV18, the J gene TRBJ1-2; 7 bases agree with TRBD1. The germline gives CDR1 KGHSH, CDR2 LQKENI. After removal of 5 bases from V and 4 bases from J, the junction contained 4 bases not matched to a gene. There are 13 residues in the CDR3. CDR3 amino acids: CASSSGQSYGYTF. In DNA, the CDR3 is TGTGCCAGCTCATCGGGACAGTCCTATGGCTACACCTTC.

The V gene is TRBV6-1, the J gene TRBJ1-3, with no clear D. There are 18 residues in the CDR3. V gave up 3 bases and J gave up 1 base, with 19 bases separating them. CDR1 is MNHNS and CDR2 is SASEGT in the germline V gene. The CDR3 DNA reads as TGTGCCAGCAGTGAGAGGGAGCCACAAGAAGCTTCTGGAAACACCATATATTTT. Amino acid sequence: CASSEREPQEASGNTIYF.

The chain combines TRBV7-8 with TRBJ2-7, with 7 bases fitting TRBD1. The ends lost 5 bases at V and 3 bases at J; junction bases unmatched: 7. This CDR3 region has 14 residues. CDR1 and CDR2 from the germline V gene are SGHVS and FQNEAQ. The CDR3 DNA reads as TGTGCCAGCAGCCGGCCGGGACAGAACTACGAGCAGTACTTC. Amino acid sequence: CASSRPGQNYEQYF.

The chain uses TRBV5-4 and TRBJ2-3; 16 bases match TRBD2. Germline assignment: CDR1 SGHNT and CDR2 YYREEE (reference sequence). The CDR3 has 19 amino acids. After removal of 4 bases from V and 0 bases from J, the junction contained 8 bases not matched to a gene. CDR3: CASSVGLAGGRFSTDTQYF. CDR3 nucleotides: TGTGCCAGCAGCGTGGGACTAGCGGGAGGGAGATTTAGCACAGATACGCAGTATTTT.

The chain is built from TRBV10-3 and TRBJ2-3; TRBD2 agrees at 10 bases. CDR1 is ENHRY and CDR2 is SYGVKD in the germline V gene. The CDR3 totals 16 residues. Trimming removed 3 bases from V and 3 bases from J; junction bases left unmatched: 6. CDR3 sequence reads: CAISEGLAGDTDTQYF. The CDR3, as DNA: TGTGCCATCAGTGAAGGGCTAGCGGGAGATACAGATACGCAGTATTTT.

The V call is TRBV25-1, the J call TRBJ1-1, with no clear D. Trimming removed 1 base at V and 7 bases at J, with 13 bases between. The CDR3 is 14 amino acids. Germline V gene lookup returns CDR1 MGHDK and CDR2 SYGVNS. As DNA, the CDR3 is TGTGCCAGCAGTGAATTGTACAGTTCTGTTGAAGCTTTCTTT. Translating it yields CASSELYSSVEAFF.

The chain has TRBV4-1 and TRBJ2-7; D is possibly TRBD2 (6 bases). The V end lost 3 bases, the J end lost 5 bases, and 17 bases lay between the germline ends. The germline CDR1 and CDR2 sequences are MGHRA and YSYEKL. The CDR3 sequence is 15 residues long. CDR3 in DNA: TGCGCCAGCAGCCAGCCGTCCTTGGCGGGGCACGAGCAGTACTTC. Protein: CASSQPSLAGHEQYF.

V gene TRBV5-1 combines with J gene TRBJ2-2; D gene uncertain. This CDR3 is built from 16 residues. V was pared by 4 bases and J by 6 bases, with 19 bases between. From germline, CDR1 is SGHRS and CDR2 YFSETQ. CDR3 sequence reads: CASSMDGFPQPGELFF. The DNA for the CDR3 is TGCGCCAGCAGCATGGACGGGTTCCCCCAACCCGGGGAGCTGTTTTTT. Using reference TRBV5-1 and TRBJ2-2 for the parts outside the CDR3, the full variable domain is KAGVTQTPRYLIKTRGQQVTLSCSPISGHRSVSWYQQTPGQGLQFLFEYFSETQRNKGNFPGRFSGRQFSNSRSEMNVSTLELGDSALYLCASSMDGFPQPGELFFGEGSRLTVL.

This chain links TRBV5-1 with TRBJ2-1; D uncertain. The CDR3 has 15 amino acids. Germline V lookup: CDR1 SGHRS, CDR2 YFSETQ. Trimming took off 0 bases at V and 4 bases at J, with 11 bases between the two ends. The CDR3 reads CASSLAEPLYNEQFF. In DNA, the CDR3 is TGCGCCAGCAGCTTGGCAGAACCGTTGTACAATGAGCAGTTCTTC.

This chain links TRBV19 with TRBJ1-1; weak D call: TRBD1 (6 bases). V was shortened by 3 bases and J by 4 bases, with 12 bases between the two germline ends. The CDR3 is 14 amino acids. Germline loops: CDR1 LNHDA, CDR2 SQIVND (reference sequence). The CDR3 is CASSMGQRGTEAFF. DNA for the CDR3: TGTGCCAGTAGTATGGGACAACGCGGCACTGAAGCTTTCTTT.

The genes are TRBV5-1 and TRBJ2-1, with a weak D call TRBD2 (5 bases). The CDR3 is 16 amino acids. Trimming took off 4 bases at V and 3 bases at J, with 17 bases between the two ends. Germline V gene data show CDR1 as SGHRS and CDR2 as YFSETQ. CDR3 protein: CASSDGPEGLYNEQFF. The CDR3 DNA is TGCGCCAGCAGCGACGGGCCGGAAGGACTCTACAATGAGCAGTTCTTC.

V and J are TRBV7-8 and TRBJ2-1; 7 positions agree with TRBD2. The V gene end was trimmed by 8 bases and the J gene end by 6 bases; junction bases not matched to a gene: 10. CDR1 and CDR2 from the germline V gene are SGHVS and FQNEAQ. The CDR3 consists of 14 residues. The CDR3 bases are TGTGCCAGCGGGGAGGGCGGGAGCGGCAATGAGCAGTTCTTC. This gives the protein CASGEGGSGNEQFF.

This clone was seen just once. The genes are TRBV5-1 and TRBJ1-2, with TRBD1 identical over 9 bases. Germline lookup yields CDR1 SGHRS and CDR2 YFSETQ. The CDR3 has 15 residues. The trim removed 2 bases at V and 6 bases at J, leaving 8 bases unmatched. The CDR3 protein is CASSFMGQGDDGYTF. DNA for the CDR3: TGCGCCAGCAGCTTCATGGGACAGGGTGACGATGGCTACACCTTC.

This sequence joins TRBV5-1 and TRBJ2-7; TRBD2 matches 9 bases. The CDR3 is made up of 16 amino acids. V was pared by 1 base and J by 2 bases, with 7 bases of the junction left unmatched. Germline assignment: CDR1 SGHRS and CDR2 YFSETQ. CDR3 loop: CASSLNLAGLPYEQYF. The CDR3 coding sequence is TGCGCCAGCAGCTTGAACCTAGCGGGACTTCCCTACGAGCAGTACTTC.

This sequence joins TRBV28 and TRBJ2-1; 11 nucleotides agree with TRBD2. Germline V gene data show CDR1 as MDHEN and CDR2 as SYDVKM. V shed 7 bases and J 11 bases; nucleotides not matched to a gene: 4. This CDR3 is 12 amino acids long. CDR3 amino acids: CASTTSGRQQFF. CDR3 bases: TGTGCCAGCACCACTAGCGGGAGACAGCAGTTCTTC.